This T cell receptor beta chain was obtained from a study of T cell responses to AZD1222 COVID-19 vaccine. Assay used: immunoSEQ multiplex PCR; TCRdb lists only in-frame clones, some missing. The table shows 150,000 to 250,000 clones, with approximately 93% occurring only once. Overall study findings and caveats: Unmutated variant regions are reportedly targeted by nearly half of spike-specific TCRs. All repertoire sampling was performed exclusively after the peak T cell response. In a largely white British group with more females than males, clonal diversity was possibly underestimated.

Note on this clone: Its cognate antigen is unknown.

Pooling covered second doses at about 4 or about 12 weeks. V shed 0 bases and J shed 3 bases, with 5 bases lying between them. CDR1 and CDR2 from the germline V gene are MNHEY and SVGAGI. The CDR3 covers 13 residues. The V and J genes are TRBV6-5 and TRBJ1-1; D unclear. The clonotype comes from an adult who received the AZD1222 COVID-19 vaccine. Material: peripheral blood, obtained 28 days after the second AZD1222 dose. The CDR3 reads CASSYSTYTEAFF. Here the CDR3 DNA reads TGTGCCAGCAGTTACTCTACGTACACTGAAGCTTTCTTT.